This T cell receptor beta chain was observed in a study of T cell responses to AZD1222 COVID-19 vaccine. Between the trimmed V and J ends, which lost 0 bases and 5 bases, there was a span of 12 bases. This CDR3 has 15 residues. Per the germline V gene, CDR1 is SGHNT and CDR2 is YYREEE (reference sequence). For this clone: The antigen is undetermined.

Here immunoSEQ multiplex PCR was the method, and the copy in TCRdb shows in-frame clones only, minus some. The sample lists 150,000 to 200,000 clones; roughly nine tenths were seen once. Study outcomes and limitations: Once two AZD1222 doses were given, Spike-specific TCR breadth and depth went up.

The sequence was collected from an adult in good health. Source: peripheral blood, taken on day 0 of AZD1222 vaccination. This chain joins TRBV5-4 and TRBJ2-4, with a weak D call TRBD2 (6 bases). The CDR3 spells CASSLAGGRENIQYF. In DNA form, the CDR3 reads TGTGCCAGCAGCTTGGCCGGGGGTAGGGAAAACATTCAGTACTTC.